This T cell receptor beta chain was captured by sequencing in a study of blood T cell repertoires in COVID-19 (TCRdb year 2020). Background for the entire study: Samples from collaborators originated in the United States, Italy and Spain and spanned both the acute and convalescent phases of COVID-19. The material from the prospective study consisted of cDNA or gDNA derived from T cells, B-cell-depleted T cells, or PBMCs. A freely available public database, intended as a resource for researchers studying the immune response to SARS-CoV-2, is where the repertoires were released. The samples were drawn from the first 160 participants of the ongoing ImmuneRACE study and from over a thousand subjects provided by 6 global collaborators. Deeply sampled blood TCRbeta repertoires from subjects exposed to, actively infected with, or recovered from COVID-19 were included in the dataset. Where HLA class I and class II types were available, the types were taken from metadata supplied by the sample provider, not from assay-based typing. The sample metadata nearly always contained a de-identified subject ID, COVID-19 status, age in years and sex.

This clone has only a few counts. This clone's antigen is unknown. Base-call qualities are not available, and no considerably larger clone is one nucleotide away. TCRbeta CDR3 regions were amplified from genomic DNA using the immunoSEQ Assay, a bias-controlled multiplex PCR. Turning to the authors' computational methods: The number of nucleated cells in each sample was estimated from the amplification of reference gene primers within the assay. Sequence reads were collapsed and filtered to measure the absolute abundance of every unique TCRbeta CDR3 rearrangement. For each sample, productive Simpson clonality was calculated as the square root of Simpson's diversity index across productive rearrangements. TCRdb took over this immuneACCESS table, retaining in-frame rearrangements with V and J assigned. Such tables are incomplete; in checked studies, under half of the missing clones stem from an unresolved V gene, and the remainder is unexplained. That table supplies the V and J calls and clone size; D and trimming were determined from the DNA. Across this sample there are about 200,000 clones, with 65% to 80% seen only once. Together, the top ten hold roughly 13% of the sample.

Samples from volunteer blood donors who had recovered from COVID-19 were contributed by a second Seattle source. Each collaborating institution followed its own protocols to collect whole blood in K2EDTA tubes. For TCRbeta analysis, collaborators shipped samples as frozen whole blood, isolated PBMCs, or DNA extracted from either of those sample types. Overall study outcomes, separate from this receptor: How much clinical and demographic metadata was included differed by source and by participant, and the metadata was provided uncurated.

The CDR3 runs 14 amino acids, cysteine and phenylalanine included. The read is trimmed to its CDR3 DNA, 42 bases read in frame from base 1. Compared with germline, V lacks 6 bases and J lacks 3 bases; bases without a gene match: 2. CDR1 is given as ENHRY and CDR2 as SYGVKD, both from the germline V gene. This chain is built from TRBV10-3 and TRBJ1-6, with 7 bases in between that match TRBD1. Sequencing used peripheral blood. This clonotype was sampled from a man in his fifties who had recovered from COVID-19. The DNA sequence is as follows: TGTGCCATCAGCCGGGACAGCTATAATTCACCCCTCCACTTT. Its protein is CAISRDSYNSPLHF.